The 27 T cell receptor beta chains below all came from one sample that was sequenced in a study of cytotoxic CD8 clonotypes in ibrutinib-treated CLL. TCRdb's copy holds only in-frame clones and misses some; the assay was immunoSEQ multiplex PCR. The sample has approximately 84,000 clones, roughly 83% seen once; the top ten hold approximately 4.4%. The sample in question was PBMCs, obtained after 12 months of ibrutinib treatment. These receptors all stem from a human donor with chronic lymphocytic leukemia.

V is TRBV4-2 and J is TRBJ1-1, with a weak D call TRBD1 (6 bases). This CDR3 is 15 amino acids long. In germline, CDR1 is LGHNA, CDR2 YNFKEQ. Trimming took off 2 bases at V and 3 bases at J, with 13 bases between the two ends. CDR3 bases: TGTGCCAGCAGCCAATCAGACAGGTGGGACACTGAAGCTTTCTTT. Residues: CASSQSDRWDTEAFF.

This clone has just a few counts. The V and J genes are TRBV5-1 and TRBJ2-4, with a possible D match to TRBD2 (6 bases). CDR3 length: 13 residues. V lost 0 bases and J 7 bases, leaving 8 bases between the germline ends. Germline V lookup: CDR1 SGHRS, CDR2 YFSETQ. This chain's CDR3 is CASSLGAGNIQYF. CDR3 in DNA: TGCGCCAGCAGCTTGGGCGCGGGGAACATTCAGTACTTC.

This sequence joins TRBV6-1 and TRBJ1-5, with D possibly matching TRBD1 (6 bases). The CDR3 covers 18 residues. Trimming removed 0 bases from V and 3 bases from J, with 18 bases in between. Germline CDR1 reads MNHNS; CDR2 reads SASEGT. CDR3 sequence reads: CASSEAAPLQGVNQPQHF. The CDR3 bases are TGTGCCAGCAGTGAAGCGGCCCCTTTACAGGGAGTCAATCAGCCCCAGCATTTT.

V is TRBV6-5 and J is TRBJ2-3; TRBD1 agrees at 7 bases. V shed 6 bases and J 6 bases; nucleotides not matched to a gene: 9. The CDR3 is 14 amino acids. Germline CDR1 is MNHEY and CDR2 is SVGAGI. The CDR3 DNA reads as TGTGCCAGCAGAACAGGGGTCTCGTGGGATACGCAGTATTTT. Its translation: CASRTGVSWDTQYF.

The J gene is TRBJ1-1, the V gene TRBV5-1, with unresolved D. V lost 0 bases to trimming and J lost 7 bases, with 10 bases between them. Germline CDR1 is SGHRS and CDR2 is YFSETQ. There are 13 residues in the CDR3. The CDR3 here is CASSLGVLSEAFF. The DNA of the CDR3 is TGCGCCAGCAGCTTGGGGGTTCTCAGTGAAGCTTTCTTT.

This clone was observed once. The genes are TRBV6-6 and TRBJ1-1; D is unclear. The CDR3 is 14 residues long. With 0 bases removed from V and 6 bases from J, the gap between germline ends came to 11 bases. Germline CDR1 MNHNY, CDR2 SVGAGI (reference sequence). The CDR3 region is CASSYSLAQAEAFF. CDR3 in DNA: TGTGCCAGCAGTTACTCCCTCGCCCAGGCTGAAGCTTTCTTT.

The rearrangement links TRBV18 to TRBJ2-7, with D possibly TRBD2 on 5 matching bases. Germline CDR1 is KGHSH and CDR2 is LQKENI. The CDR3 has 12 amino acids. Trimming cost V 8 bases and J 3 bases, with 11 bases left between them. The CDR3 sequence: CASDTGGYEQYF. CDR3 bases: TGTGCCAGCGACACCGGAGGCTACGAGCAGTACTTC. The full variable domain, its missing parts supplied by reference TRBV18 and TRBJ2-7, is NAGVMQNPRHLVRRRGQEARLRCSPMKGHSHVYWYRQLPEEGLKFMVYLQKENIIDESGMPKERFSAEFPKEGPSILRIQQVVRGDSAAYFCASDTGGYEQYFGPGTRLTVT.

This chain joins TRBV4-2 and TRBJ1-2; possibly TRBD1 for D (5 bases). V was shortened by 4 bases and J by 7 bases, with 22 bases between the two germline ends. CDR1 is LGHNA and CDR2 is YNFKEQ in the germline V gene. There are 16 residues in the CDR3. The CDR3 region is CASSPPPGETRGGYTF. The CDR3 nucleotides are TGTGCCAGCAGCCCCCCCCCGGGGGAAACTCGGGGTGGCTACACCTTC.

This chain joins TRBV7-8 and TRBJ1-4; 10 nucleotides agree with TRBD1. The J segment lost 0 bases and the V segment lost 5 bases, leaving 6 bases of the junction unmatched. The CDR3 loop spans 17 amino acids. Germline lookup yields CDR1 SGHVS and CDR2 FQNEAQ. The CDR3 DNA is TGTGCCAGCAGCCCGGGACAGGGGCTTGCAACTAATGAAAAACTGTTTTTT. Protein sequence: CASSPGQGLATNEKLFF.

The chain has TRBV28 and TRBJ2-3; D is possibly TRBD2 (7 bases). Looked up from germline, CDR1 is MDHEN and CDR2 is SYDVKM. Between the trimmed V and J ends, which lost 9 bases and 4 bases, there was a span of 14 bases. CDR3 length: 13 residues. The CDR3 nucleotides read TGTGCCAGTTCGGAGGGGGGGGCAGATACGCAGTATTTT. As protein: CASSEGGADTQYF.

The chain has TRBV7-5 and TRBJ2-6; the D call in the table, TRBD2, was not verified against the DNA. TRBV7-5 is a documented pseudogene. The CDR3 spans 18 residues. As DNA, the CDR3 is TGTGCCAGAAGCCCCCCCGCGGGGGACCGCTCTGGGGCCAACGTCCTGACTTTC. Residues: CARSPPAGDRSGANVLTF.

The chain combines TRBV4-3 with TRBJ2-5, with 7 nucleotides matching TRBD2. This CDR3 has 14 residues. The trim removed 0 bases at V and 7 bases at J, leaving 5 bases unmatched. Per the germline V gene, CDR1 is LGHNA and CDR2 is YSLEER. CDR3 DNA: TGCGCCAGCAGCCAAGAGGTGGTAGCGGGGACCCAGTACTTC. Protein: CASSQEVVAGTQYF.

CDR3 loop: CASSSTLGGSLDTQYF. The CDR3 DNA reads TGTGCCAGCAGCTCTACCTTGGGGGGCTCTCTAGATACGCAGTATTTT. The chain combines TRBV11-2 with TRBJ2-3; D could derive from TRBD1 or TRBD2 (6 bases each). Germline values: CDR1 SGHAT, CDR2 FQNNGV. Trimming removed 4 bases from V and 5 bases from J, with 19 bases in between. The CDR3 is 16 residues long.

The chain carries TRBV5-1 and TRBJ2-3, with a possible D match to TRBD2 (7 bases). V gave up 0 bases and J gave up 4 bases, with 15 bases separating them. The CDR3 contains 16 residues. Germline CDR1 and CDR2: SGHRS and YFSETQ. In DNA, the CDR3 is TGCGCCAGCAGCTTGGCCGGGCGGGGGCTGGCAGATACGCAGTATTTT. Encoded protein: CASSLAGRGLADTQYF. Complete variable domain (other parts from reference TRBV5-1 and TRBJ2-3): KAGVTQTPRYLIKTRGQQVTLSCSPISGHRSVSWYQQTPGQGLQFLFEYFSETQRNKGNFPGRFSGRQFSNSRSEMNVSTLELGDSALYLCASSLAGRGLADTQYFGPGTRLTVL.

This chain connects TRBV18 to TRBJ1-1; 8 bases are shared with TRBD1. The CDR3 runs to 16 residues. V shed 1 base, J shed 2 bases, and the junction held 6 bases outside the gene matches. Germline CDR1 is KGHSH and CDR2 is LQKENI. This CDR3 is CASSPQRQGPNTEAFF. As DNA, the CDR3 is TGTGCCAGCTCACCACAGAGACAGGGGCCAAACACTGAAGCTTTCTTT.

The gene calls are TRBV2 and TRBJ2-7, with 8 bases identical to TRBD1. V shed 6 bases, J shed 3 bases, and the junction held 22 bases outside the gene matches. The germline gives CDR1 SNHLY, CDR2 FYNNEI. The CDR3 is 19 amino acids. For the CDR3, the DNA is TGTGCCAGCAGCCCCGGGACAGGCAGAGCTCCCTTACGAGGCTACGAGCAGTACTTC. Translating it yields CASSPGTGRAPLRGYEQYF.

This clone was seen only a few times. The rearrangement joins TRBV7-2 to TRBJ2-1, with D maybe TRBD1 (6 bases). The CDR3 totals 14 residues. Trimming left V 1 base short and J 8 bases short, with 12 bases between. CDR1 and CDR2 from the germline V gene are SGHTA and FQGNSA. DNA of the CDR3: TGTGCCAGCAGCTTAGGGGGGCGTGGGTATGAGCAGTTCTTC. Translating it yields CASSLGGRGYEQFF. Full variable domain (outside the CDR3, taken from reference TRBV7-2 and TRBJ2-1): GAGVSQSPSNKVTEKGKDVELRCDPISGHTALYWYRQSLGQGLEFLIYFQGNSAPDKSGLPSDRFSAERTGGSVSTLTIQRTQQEDSAVYLCASSLGGRGYEQFFGPGTRLTVL.

This clone has a single count. The rearrangement uses TRBV7-2 and TRBJ1-1; D ambiguous. The CDR3 runs 13 residues. V was trimmed by 2 bases and J by 1 base, leaving 5 bases between them. The germline V gene encodes CDR1 SGHTA and CDR2 FQGNSA. In DNA, the CDR3 is TGTGCCAGCAGCTTACCCGCGAACACTGAAGCTTTCTTT. Protein product: CASSLPANTEAFF.

The gene calls are TRBV10-3 and TRBJ2-7; 11 bases fit TRBD1. Trimming cost V 7 bases and J 3 bases; bases outside gene matches: 2. The CDR3 covers 13 residues. Germline V CDR1 and CDR2: ENHRY, SYGVKD. DNA for the CDR3: TGTGCCATCACCGGGACAGGGGGCTACGAGCAGTACTTC. It translates to CAITGTGGYEQYF.

This sequence joins TRBV18 and TRBJ2-7; TRBD1 matches at 7 bases. Germline V gene data show CDR1 as KGHSH and CDR2 as LQKENI. Trimming removed 1 base from V and 4 bases from J; junction bases left unmatched: 7. The length of the CDR3 is 15 residues. The CDR3 sequence: CASSPRVGQPYEQYF. Here the CDR3 DNA reads TGTGCCAGCTCACCACGAGTGGGACAGCCATACGAGCAGTACTTC.

This chain connects TRBV14 to TRBJ1-5, with no clear D. CDR3 length: 13 amino acids. Per germline, CDR1 SGHDN and CDR2 FVKESK. V shed 0 bases and J shed 11 bases, with 11 bases lying between them. The CDR3 reads CASSQEGLSAQHF. CDR3 nucleotide sequence: TGTGCCAGCAGCCAAGAGGGTCTATCAGCCCAGCATTTT.

The J gene is TRBJ1-5, the V gene TRBV7-3; unclear D gene. Germline CDR1 and CDR2: SGHTA and FQGTGA. The germline V and J ends were trimmed by 5 bases and 4 bases, with 9 bases remaining between them. The CDR3 consists of 13 residues. CDR3 coding DNA: TGTGCCAGCAGCGAGGGCCTGAATCAGCCCCAGCATTTT. Encoded protein: CASSEGLNQPQHF.

The V gene is TRBV28, the J gene TRBJ1-4; weak D call: TRBD1 (5 bases). Trimming cost V 7 bases and J 14 bases, with 17 bases left between them. The CDR3 is 12 amino acids. Germline-derived CDR1 and CDR2 are MDHEN and SYDVKM. For the CDR3, the DNA is TGTGCCAGCACCCAAGGGGAGCGGGGGCTGTTTTTT. Translated: CASTQGERGLFF. The whole variable domain, remainder taken from reference TRBV28 and TRBJ1-4, is DVKVTQSSRYLVKRTGEKVFLECVQDMDHENMFWYRQDPGLGLRLIYFSYDVKMKEKGDIPEGYSVSREKKERFSLILESASTNQTSMYLCASTQGERGLFFGSGTQLSVL.

The V gene is TRBV18, the J gene TRBJ2-7; D is undetermined. Germline V gene lookup returns CDR1 KGHSH and CDR2 LQKENI. V shed 3 bases and J shed 4 bases, with 10 bases lying between them. CDR3 size: 13 residues. This chain's CDR3 is CASSPGGWYEQYF. DNA of the CDR3: TGTGCCAGCTCACCCGGTGGGTGGTACGAGCAGTACTTC.

There are a few counts of this clone. The chain carries TRBV28 and TRBJ1-5, with 8 bases identical to TRBD1. V was clipped by 6 bases and J by 0 bases; unmatched bases: 1. This CDR3 has 14 amino acids. The germline CDR1 and CDR2 sequences are MDHEN and SYDVKM. CDR3 protein: CASRTGDSNQPQHF. CDR3 coding DNA: TGTGCCAGCAGGACAGGGGATAGCAATCAGCCCCAGCATTTT.

The chain carries TRBV20-1 and TRBJ2-1, with D unresolved. Trimming left V 3 bases short and J 12 bases short, with 12 bases between. Germline CDR1 reads DFQATT; CDR2 reads SNEGSKA (reference sequence). The CDR3 consists of 11 residues. The CDR3 protein is CSARGGVGQFF. CDR3 DNA sequence: TGCAGTGCTAGGGGTGGCGTGGGGCAGTTCTTC.

The chain is built from TRBV19 and TRBJ2-1; 9 bases are a match to TRBD2. This CDR3 contains 19 residues. The germline V gene encodes CDR1 LNHDA and CDR2 SQIVND (reference sequence). V shed 3 bases, J shed 6 bases, and the junction held 18 bases outside the gene matches. In DNA form, the CDR3 reads TGTGCCAGTAGTATGAGGCCCCCACGGACCAGCGGGAGGCCCAATGAGCAGTTCTTC. The encoded protein is CASSMRPPRTSGRPNEQFF.